This TCR beta chain was identified in a study of cytomegalovirus exposure and HLA in healthy donors. Overall study results and limits: Available immune exposure information covered CMV serostatus only. The authors later found most CMV-associated TCR beta chains appeared HLA-restricted.

Trimming at V came to 0 bases and at J to 5 bases, leaving 6 bases not matched to a gene. The CDR3 has 15 residues. In germline, CDR1 is SGHRS, CDR2 YFSETQ. The PCR contained 60 Vbeta and 13 Jbeta primers. Clones were read by immunoSEQ multiplex PCR, and TCRdb kept only the in-frame ones, dropping some. The sample consists of approximately 160,000 clones, around 76% of them appearing once. Comments on this clone: The antigen remains unidentified.

The source is a woman aged 35 to 49 in good health and CMV-seronegative. Sequencing input: PBMCs. The chain uses TRBV5-1 and TRBJ2-5, with 8 bases that match TRBD2. CDR3 sequence (DNA): TGCGCCAGCAGCTTGGTAGCGGGAATTGGGGAGACCCAGTACTTC. It is translated as CASSLVAGIGETQYF.